This is a list of T cell receptor beta chains from one sample in a study of CD8+ T cells in alopecia areata. The method was immunoSEQ multiplex PCR; TCRdb's version includes in-frame clones alone and lacks a portion of them. The profile covers hundreds of thousands of clones, with around three fifths appearing a single time and roughly 0.47% taken by the ten largest. Sequencing used CD4+ T cells sorted from blood, obtained at week 0. Every receptor here comes from a human donor with alopecia areata. The CDR3 runs from the conserved cysteine through the conserved F or W. The D gene is left open where the match is weak. Only some rows state a clone size, as once, few, many or a class for expanded clones.

V gene,clone size,D gene,J gene,CDR3 protein,CDR3 DNA
TRBV7-2,few,TRBD1,TRBJ2-3,CASSLTGVVTDTQYF,TGTGCCAGCAGCCTGACAGGGGTGGTGACAGATACGCAGTATTTT
TRBV30,.,TRBD2,TRBJ2-7,CAWSTGTSGIAQYF,TGTGCCTGGAGTACCGGGACTAGCGGGATCGCGCAGTACTTC
TRBV4-1,once,TRBD1,TRBJ1-1,CASSQGGQGNTEAFF,TGCGCCAGCAGCCAAGGGGGACAGGGGAACACTGAAGCTTTCTTT
TRBV6-5,.,.,TRBJ2-7,CASTRGYEQYF,TGTGCCAGCACGCGCGGTTACGAGCAGTACTTC
TRBV4-1,.,TRBD2,TRBJ2-7,CASSPDRLAGGSYEQYF,TGCGCCAGCAGCCCGGACCGACTAGCGGGAGGGAGCTACGAGCAGTACTTC
TRBV4-1,.,.,TRBJ1-1,CASSQDPGNSNTEAFF,TGCGCCAGCAGCCAAGATCCGGGGAACTCGAACACTGAAGCTTTCTTT
TRBV6-6,few,.,TRBJ2-2,CALRMDNTGELFF,TGTGCTCTCCGGATGGACAACACCGGGGAGCTGTTTTTT
TRBV25-1,.,.,TRBJ1-2,CASSETGSHGYTF,TGTGCCAGCAGTGAAACAGGGTCCCATGGCTACACCTTC
TRBV7-9,.,TRBD2,TRBJ2-7,CASSSYVGGLAGVYEQYF,TGTGCCAGCAGCTCGTATGTCGGGGGACTAGCGGGAGTCTACGAGCAGTACTTC
TRBV7-2,.,TRBD2,TRBJ2-2,CASTMGLAGGRITGELFF,TGTGCCAGCACCATGGGACTAGCGGGAGGGCGTATCACCGGGGAGCTGTTTTTT
TRBV30,.,.,TRBJ2-7,CAWSSSQAKQYF,TGTGCCTGGAGCTCCTCACAGGCGAAGCAGTACTTC
TRBV30,.,TRBD2,TRBJ2-5,CAWSAKGGETQYF,TGTGCCTGGAGCGCCAAGGGAGGGGAGACCCAGTACTTC
TRBV29-1,.,.,TRBJ2-1,CSVDLPQFAIGDEQFF,TGCAGCGTTGACCTCCCGCAATTTGCCATCGGGGATGAGCAGTTCTTC
TRBV7-9,.,.,TRBJ2-3,CASSLKRGGITDTQYF,TGTGCCAGCAGCTTAAAGAGGGGCGGTATCACAGATACGCAGTATTTT
TRBV9,.,TRBD1,TRBJ1-2,CASRMEGGGYGYTF,TGTGCCAGCAGAATGGAAGGGGGCGGCTATGGCTACACCTTC
TRBV13,.,.,TRBJ1-2,CASSPPTRSHHGYTF,TGTGCCAGCAGCCCCCCCACCCGCTCCCATCATGGCTACACCTTC
TRBV5-6,.,.,TRBJ2-7,CASSSYSVGEQYF,TGTGCCAGCAGCTCGTACAGCGTGGGCGAGCAGTACTTC
TRBV11-2,few,.,TRBJ2-7,CASSWWGQLGREQYF,TGTGCCAGCAGCTGGTGGGGACAACTCGGTCGCGAGCAGTACTTC
TRBV7-2,once,TRBD1,TRBJ2-5,CASSLGTAQETQYF,TGTGCCAGCAGCCTCGGGACAGCCCAAGAGACCCAGTACTTC
TRBV4-1,.,TRBD1,TRBJ1-2,CASSQDVRGPYGYTF,TGCGCCAGCAGCCAAGATGTCAGGGGGCCTTATGGCTACACCTTC
TRBV9,.,TRBD1,TRBJ2-1,CASSAGTGSYNEQFF,TGTGCCAGCAGCGCCGGGACAGGGTCCTACAATGAGCAGTTCTTC
TRBV7-9,.,TRBD1,TRBJ1-3,CASSSATGAGNTIYF,TGTGCCAGCAGTTCGGCGACAGGGGCTGGAAACACCATATATTTT
TRBV9,.,.,TRBJ1-6,CASSVGRGGQSPLHF,TGTGCCAGCAGCGTAGGACGGGGGGGGCAATCACCCCTCCACTTT
TRBV4-2,.,.,TRBJ2-5,CASSQGVSVQETQYF,TGTGCCAGCAGCCAAGGGGTCAGCGTGCAAGAGACCCAGTACTTC
TRBV5-6,.,.,TRBJ2-4,CASSLKGPAKNIQYF,TGTGCCAGCAGCTTGAAGGGACCAGCCAAAAACATTCAGTACTTC
TRBV29-1,.,.,TRBJ1-1,CSVSGTERTEAFF,TGCAGCGTGTCCGGGACGGAGCGGACTGAAGCTTTCTTT
TRBV6-5,few,.,TRBJ2-7,CASSYSEGSYEQYF,TGTGCCAGCAGTTACTCTGAGGGCTCCTACGAGCAGTACTTC
TRBV4-2,.,.,TRBJ1-1,CASSPSRAEAFF,TGTGCCAGCAGCCCCTCCAGGGCGGAGGCTTTCTTT
TRBV4-1,few,TRBD2,TRBJ2-1,CASSPPAGQQFF,TGCGCCAGCAGCCCTCCAGCGGGGCAGCAGTTCTTC
TRBV12-5,.,.,TRBJ1-1,CASGLGQKGEAFF,TGTGCTAGTGGTTTGGGACAGAAAGGTGAAGCTTTCTTT
TRBV2,few,TRBD2,TRBJ2-1,CASKESGSYSSYNEQFF,TGTGCCAGCAAAGAGAGCGGGAGTTATAGCTCCTACAATGAGCAGTTCTTC
TRBV15,.,TRBD1,TRBJ1-2,CATSRGTGDYGYTF,TGTGCCACCAGCAGAGGCACAGGGGACTATGGCTACACCTTC
TRBV14,.,TRBD1,TRBJ1-6,CASSQDLVRGTYNSPLHF,TGTGCCAGCAGCCAAGATCTTGTCAGGGGGACCTATAATTCACCCCTCCACTTT
TRBV5-6,.,.,TRBJ2-7,CASSFMLQGNYEQYF,TGTGCCAGCAGTTTTATGCTACAGGGTAACTACGAGCAGTACTTC
TRBV29-1,few,.,TRBJ2-1,CSVGWGNEQFF,TGCAGCGTTGGGTGGGGGAATGAGCAGTTCTTC
TRBV19,.,TRBD1,TRBJ2-1,CASNSDRGPSEQFF,TGTGCCAGTAATAGCGACAGGGGGCCAAGTGAGCAGTTCTTC
TRBV9,.,.,TRBJ1-4,CASSATGSPSTNEKLFF,TGTGCCAGCAGCGCCACAGGTTCCCCCTCAACTAATGAAAAACTGTTTTTT
TRBV6-1,.,TRBD2,TRBJ2-2,CASSAQGTSGPTGELFF,TGTGCCAGCAGTGCGCAGGGGACTAGCGGACCCACCGGGGAGCTGTTTTTT
TRBV7-9,.,.,TRBJ2-7,CASSRSGGPSLSYEQYF,TGTGCCAGCAGCCGATCGGGCGGACCCTCCTTATCCTACGAGCAGTACTTC